These T cell receptor beta chains were read from a single sample in a study of identical twins. Via MiXCR, TCRdb re-called the 5' RACE reads, giving one row per CDR3 protein. The repertoire holds roughly 470,000 distinct CDR3 sequences, with over 11% as singletons. These records were also assigned to another study, of yellow fever vaccine responses in identical twins.

The sample taken for sequencing was CD4+ T cells sorted from blood. The receptors come from a young woman in good health. CDR3s include the opening cysteine and the closing phenylalanine or tryptophan. A D gene is named only where the DNA matches it firmly. For some rows the clone size is stated as once, few or many, or as a class when expanded; others skip it.

j_gene	v_gene	d_gene	abundance	CDR3aa	CDR3nt
TRBJ2-1	TRBV9	-	many	CASSVEGLYNEQFF	TGTGCCAGCAGCGTAGAAGGGCTGTACAATGAGCAGTTCTTC
TRBJ2-3	TRBV7-9	-	few	CASGGYGSTDTQYF	TGTGCCAGCGGGGGGTACGGGAGCACAGATACGCAGTATTTT
TRBJ1-4	TRBV20-1	-	-	CSARGGLIEKLFF	TGCAGTGCTAGGGGGGGGCTGATTGAAAAACTGTTTTTT
TRBJ2-1	TRBV24-1	TRBD1	many	CATSDHRGEQFF	TGTGCCACCAGTGACCACAGGGGTGAGCAGTTCTTC
TRBJ2-7	TRBV20-1	TRBD2	few	CSARGLAGIKYEQYF	TGCAGTGCTAGAGGGCTAGCGGGAATTAAGTACGAGCAGTACTTC
TRBJ2-3	TRBV28	TRBD2	-	CASSSGGRVDTQYF	TGTGCCAGCAGTTCGGGCGGGAGGGTAGATACGCAGTATTTT
TRBJ1-5	TRBV28	-	few	CASSVLSAAWSNQPQHF	TGTGCCAGCAGCGTTCTTTCAGCAGCGTGGAGCAATCAGCCCCAGCATTTT
TRBJ1-2	TRBV5-6	TRBD1	few	CASTSGQVVGGYTF	TGTGCCAGCACCAGCGGACAGGTCGTCGGTGGCTACACCTTC
TRBJ2-3	TRBV7-9	TRBD2	few	CASSFRPSGDLGGTQYF	TGTGCCAGCAGCTTTCGGCCTAGCGGGGACCTCGGGGGTACGCAGTATTTT
TRBJ2-3	TRBV3-1	TRBD2	-	CASSQEQRGDTDTQYF	TGTGCCAGCAGCCAAGAACAGCGGGGGGACACAGATACGCAGTATTTT
TRBJ2-5	TRBV10-3	TRBD2	few	CAISAELKREAQETQYF	TGTGCCATCAGTGCGGAACTAAAGCGGGAGGCACAAGAGACCCAGTACTTC
TRBJ2-1	TRBV20-1	-	few	CSATRASTYNEQFF	TGCAGTGCTACCAGGGCTTCGACCTACAATGAGCAGTTCTTC
TRBJ2-7	TRBV11-2	-	few	CASSFGTMGEQYF	TGTGCCAGCAGCTTCGGGACGATGGGGGAGCAGTACTTC
TRBJ2-7	TRBV6-5	-	many	CASSYGQTYEQYF	TGTGCCAGCAGTTACGGACAGACCTACGAGCAGTACTTC
TRBJ1-4	TRBV15	-	-	CATSRGGENEKLFF	TGTGCCACCAGCAGAGGAGGGGAAAATGAAAAACTGTTTTTT
TRBJ2-2	TRBV7-9	-	few	CASSLKSRDINTGELFF	TGTGCCAGCAGCTTAAAGAGTCGAGACATCAACACCGGGGAGCTGTTTTTT
TRBJ1-1	TRBV3-1	-	few	CASSQRSTEAFF	TGTGCCAGCAGCCAAAGAAGCACTGAAGCTTTCTTT
TRBJ2-2	TRBV15	-	few	CATSGAEGTGELFF	TGTGCCACTTCCGGCGCAGAGGGGACCGGGGAGCTGTTTTTT
TRBJ2-1	TRBV7-8	TRBD2	-	CASSLVSGGVGSYNEQFF	TGTGCCAGCAGCTTGGTTTCGGGGGGAGTAGGGTCCTACAATGAGCAGTTCTTC
TRBJ2-3	TRBV27	-	-	CASKARDTQYF	TGTGCCAGCAAGGCGAGGGATACGCAGTATTTT
TRBJ1-2	TRBV20-1	TRBD1	few	CSAQPPRTGNGYTF	TGCAGTGCCCAACCTCCCCGGACAGGGAATGGCTACACCTTC
TRBJ1-5	TRBV27	-	-	CASFLRFNQPQHF	TGTGCCAGCTTTCTGAGGTTCAATCAGCCCCAGCATTTT
TRBJ2-5	TRBV4-1	TRBD2	-	CASSVGTSETQYF	TGCGCCAGCAGCGTGGGGACTAGCGAGACCCAGTACTTC
TRBJ2-1	TRBV20-1	-	few	CSAGGEQFF	TGCAGTGCCGGCGGTGAGCAGTTCTTC
TRBJ2-1	TRBV7-2	-	-	CASSSPSRAYNEQFF	TGTGCCAGCAGCTCCCCTTCAAGGGCATACAATGAGCAGTTCTTC
TRBJ2-1	TRBV6-2/TRBV6-3	-	many	CASSYLTFYRGGHSYNEQFF	TGTGCCAGCAGTTACTTGACCTTCTATCGGGGAGGCCATTCCTACAATGAGCAGTTCTTC
TRBJ1-2	TRBV29-1	-	-	CSVYSNTGRGYTF	TGCAGCGTCTACAGTAATACAGGGCGAGGCTACACCTTC
TRBJ1-1	TRBV11-1	-	many	CASSAGLMNTEAFF	TGTGCCAGCAGCGCGGGACTCATGAACACTGAAGCTTTCTTT